The 5 T cell receptor beta chains listed next were all sequenced from one sample in a study of cytomegalovirus exposure and HLA in healthy donors. Researchers ran the PCR with 60 Vbeta and 13 Jbeta primers. Clones were sequenced by immunoSEQ multiplex PCR, and TCRdb holds only the in-frame ones, with some missing. The sample includes some 130,000 clones, approximately 60% of them seen just once. The specimen was PBMCs. All receptors derive from a human donor in good health.

The genes are TRBV19 and TRBJ1-1, with 7 nucleotides matching TRBD1. This CDR3 spans 15 amino acids. The V gene's germline CDR1 is LNHDA and CDR2 SQIVND (reference sequence). V shed 5 bases and J 4 bases; nucleotides not matched to a gene: 10. The DNA of the CDR3 is TGTGCCAGTAGTGCGGAAGGGGGCTGGGCCACTGAAGCTTTCTTT. Amino acids: CASSAEGGWATEAFF. Drawing the rest from reference TRBV19 and TRBJ1-1, the complete variable domain is DGGITQSPKYLFRKEGQNVTLSCEQNLNHDAMYWYRQDPGQGLRLIYYSQIVNDFQKGDIAEGYSVSREKKESFPLTVTSAQKNPTAFYLCASSAEGGWATEAFFGQGTRLTVV.

This clone turned up a few times. The V call is TRBV28, the J call TRBJ2-7; 8 bases fit TRBD2. The V segment lost 0 bases and the J segment 2 bases; nucleotides outside the gene matches: 27. Germline CDR1 and CDR2: MDHEN and SYDVKM. This CDR3 spans 23 amino acids. The CDR3 reads CASSLWGLDGTRGGSFNPYEQYF. Here the CDR3 DNA reads TGTGCCAGCAGTTTATGGGGCCTAGACGGGACTAGGGGAGGCAGTTTCAACCCCTACGAGCAGTACTTC.

A few counts support this clone. In the same sample, other DNA sequences code for this CDR3. The chain's CDR3 is CASSPREGQETQYF. The CDR3 bases are TGTGCCAGCTCACCGAGGGAGGGTCAAGAGACCCAGTACTTC. The V call is TRBV18, the J call TRBJ2-5; 7 nucleotides match TRBD2. Germline V gene data show CDR1 as KGHSH and CDR2 as LQKENI. CDR3 length equals 14 residues. Trimming took 3 bases from V and 2 from J; bases not matched to a gene: 3.

The chain recombines TRBV10-1 with TRBJ2-1, with 12 positions matching TRBD1. The V segment lost 0 bases and the J segment 6 bases; nucleotides outside the gene matches: 6. This CDR3 spans 17 amino acids. CDR1 is WNHNN, CDR2 SYGVQD, per germline (reference sequence). CDR3 in DNA: TGCGCCAGCAGTGAGTCGTCACCGGGACAGGGGGCCAATGAGCAGTTCTTC. Amino acids: CASSESSPGQGANEQFF.

V gene TRBV5-8 combines with J gene TRBJ2-5; 10 bases line up with TRBD1. The germline gives CDR1 SGHTS, CDR2 YDEGEE. The length of the CDR3 is 14 residues. V trimming: 3 bases; J trimming: 8 bases; junction bases outside the gene matches: 7. CDR3 nucleotide sequence: TGTGCCAGCAGCTCCGCCGGGACAGGGGCAACCCAGTACTTC. Its protein is CASSSAGTGATQYF.